This T cell receptor beta chain stems from a study of OX40 agonist ivuxolimab in advanced cancers. Overall study findings and caveats: At 0.1 to 3.0 mg/kg, CD4+ and CD8+ blood T cells expanded clonally by week 6.

Remarks on this clone: Its specificity is not known.

TCRdb keeps only in-frame clones here, not all; method: immunoSEQ multiplex PCR. The table includes about 69,000 clones, approximately 92% detected once. V was clipped by 3 bases and J by 6 bases, with 12 bases between them. The CDR3 has 14 amino acids. Looked up from germline, CDR1 is MNHEY and CDR2 is SMNVEV (reference sequence). The TCR sequence derives from an adult with an advanced solid tumor such as melanoma, head and neck, liver or kidney cancer. The genes are TRBV27 and TRBJ2-1, with a weak D call TRBD2 (6 bases). Sequences were derived from CD4+ or CD8+ T cells sorted from blood, sampled in a trial of the OX40 agonist ivuxolimab. CDR3 sequence reads: CASSFGGSINEQFF. The CDR3 DNA follows: TGTGCCAGCAGTTTTGGGGGGTCGATCAATGAGCAGTTCTTC.